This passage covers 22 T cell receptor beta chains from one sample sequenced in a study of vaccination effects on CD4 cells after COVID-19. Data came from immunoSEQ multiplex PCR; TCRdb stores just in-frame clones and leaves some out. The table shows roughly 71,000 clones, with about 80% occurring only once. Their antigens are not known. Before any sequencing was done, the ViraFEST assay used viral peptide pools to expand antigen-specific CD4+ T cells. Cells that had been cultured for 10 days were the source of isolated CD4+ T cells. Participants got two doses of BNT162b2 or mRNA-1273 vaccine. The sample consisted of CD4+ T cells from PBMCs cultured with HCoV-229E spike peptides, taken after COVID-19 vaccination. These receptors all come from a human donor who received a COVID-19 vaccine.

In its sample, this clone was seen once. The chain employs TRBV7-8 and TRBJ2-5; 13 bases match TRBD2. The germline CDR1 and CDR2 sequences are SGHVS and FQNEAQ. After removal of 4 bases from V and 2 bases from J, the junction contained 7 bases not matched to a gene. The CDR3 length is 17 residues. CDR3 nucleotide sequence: TGTGCCAGCAGCTCTTGGACTAGCGGGGGCAATCAAGAGACCCAGTACTTC. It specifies CASSSWTSGGNQETQYF.

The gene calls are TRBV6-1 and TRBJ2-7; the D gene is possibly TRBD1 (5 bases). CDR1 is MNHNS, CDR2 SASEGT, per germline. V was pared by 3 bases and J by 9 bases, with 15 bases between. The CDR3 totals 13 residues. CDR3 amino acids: CASSDLIGRGQYV. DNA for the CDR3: TGTGCCAGCAGTGATCTGATCGGAAGGGGGCAGTACGTC.

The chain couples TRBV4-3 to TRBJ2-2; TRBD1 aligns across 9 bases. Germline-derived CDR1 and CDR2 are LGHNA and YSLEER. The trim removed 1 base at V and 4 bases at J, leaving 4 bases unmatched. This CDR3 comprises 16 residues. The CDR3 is CASSQGTGDFTGELFF. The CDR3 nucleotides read TGCGCCAGCAGCCAAGGGACAGGGGATTTCACCGGGGAGCTGTTTTTT.

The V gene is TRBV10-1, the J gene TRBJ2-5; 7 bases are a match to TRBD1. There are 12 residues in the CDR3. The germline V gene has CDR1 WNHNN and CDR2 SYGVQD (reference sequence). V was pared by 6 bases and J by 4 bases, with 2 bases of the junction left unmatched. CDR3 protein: CASSRTGETQYF. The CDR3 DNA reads TGCGCCAGCAGCCGGACAGGAGAGACCCAGTACTTC.

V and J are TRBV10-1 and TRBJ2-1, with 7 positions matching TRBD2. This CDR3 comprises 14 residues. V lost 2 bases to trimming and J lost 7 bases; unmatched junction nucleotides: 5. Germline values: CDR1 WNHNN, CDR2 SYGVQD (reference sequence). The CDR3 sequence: CASSENPSGNEQFF. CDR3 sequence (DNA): TGCGCCAGCAGTGAGAATCCTAGCGGTAATGAGCAGTTCTTC.

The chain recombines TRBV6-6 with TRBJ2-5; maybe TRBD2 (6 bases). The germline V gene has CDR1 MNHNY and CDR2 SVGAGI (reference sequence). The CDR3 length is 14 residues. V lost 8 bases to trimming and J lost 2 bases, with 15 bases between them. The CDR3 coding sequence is TGTGCCAGCGGGTGGGGTGGGGGGCAAGAGACCCAGTACTTC. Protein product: CASGWGGGQETQYF.

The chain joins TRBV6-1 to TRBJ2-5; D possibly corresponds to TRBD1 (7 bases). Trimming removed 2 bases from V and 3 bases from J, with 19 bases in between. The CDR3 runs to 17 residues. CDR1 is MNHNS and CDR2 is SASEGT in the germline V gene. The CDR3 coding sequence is TGTGCCAGCAGTGAACTCGTCAGGGGGAGGATCAAAGAGACCCAGTACTTC. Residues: CASSELVRGRIKETQYF.

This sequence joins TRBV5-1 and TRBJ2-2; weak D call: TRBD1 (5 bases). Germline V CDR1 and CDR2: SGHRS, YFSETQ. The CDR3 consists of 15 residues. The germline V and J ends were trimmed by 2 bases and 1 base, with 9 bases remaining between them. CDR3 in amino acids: CASSFMGQNTGELFF. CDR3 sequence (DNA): TGCGCCAGCAGCTTTATGGGGCAGAACACCGGGGAGCTGTTTTTT.

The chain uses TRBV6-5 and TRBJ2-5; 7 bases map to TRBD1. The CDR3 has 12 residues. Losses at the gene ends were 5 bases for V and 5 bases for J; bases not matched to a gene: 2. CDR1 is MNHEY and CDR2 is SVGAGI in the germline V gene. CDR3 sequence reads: CASSRQGETQYF. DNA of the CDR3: TGTGCCAGCAGTCGACAGGGTGAGACCCAGTACTTC.

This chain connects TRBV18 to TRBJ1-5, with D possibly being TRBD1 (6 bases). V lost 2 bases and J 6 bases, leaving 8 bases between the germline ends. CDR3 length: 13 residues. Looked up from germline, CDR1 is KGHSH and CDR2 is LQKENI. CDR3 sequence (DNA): TGTGCCAGCTCACCAGCGACAGGTCAGCCCCAGCATTTT. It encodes CASSPATGQPQHF.

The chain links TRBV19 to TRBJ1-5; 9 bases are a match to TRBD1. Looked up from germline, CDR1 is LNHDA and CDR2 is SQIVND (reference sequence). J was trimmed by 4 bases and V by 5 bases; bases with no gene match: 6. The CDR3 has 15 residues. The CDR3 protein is CASSLRTGANQPQHF. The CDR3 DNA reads TGTGCCAGTAGTTTGAGGACAGGGGCTAATCAGCCCCAGCATTTT. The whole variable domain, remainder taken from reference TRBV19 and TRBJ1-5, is DGGITQSPKYLFRKEGQNVTLSCEQNLNHDAMYWYRQDPGQGLRLIYYSQIVNDFQKGDIAEGYSVSREKKESFPLTVTSAQKNPTAFYLCASSLRTGANQPQHFGDGTRLSIL.

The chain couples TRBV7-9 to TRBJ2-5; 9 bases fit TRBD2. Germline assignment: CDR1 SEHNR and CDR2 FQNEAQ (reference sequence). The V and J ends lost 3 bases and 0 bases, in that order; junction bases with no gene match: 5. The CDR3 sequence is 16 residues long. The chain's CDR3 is CASSFWSGGYQETQYF. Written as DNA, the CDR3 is TGTGCCAGCAGCTTTTGGAGCGGGGGGTACCAAGAGACCCAGTACTTC.

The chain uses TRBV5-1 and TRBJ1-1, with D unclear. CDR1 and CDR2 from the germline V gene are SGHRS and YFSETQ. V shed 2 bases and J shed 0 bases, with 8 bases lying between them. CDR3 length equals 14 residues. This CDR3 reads CASSLNSMNTEAFF. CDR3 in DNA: TGCGCCAGCAGCTTAAACAGTATGAACACTGAAGCTTTCTTT.

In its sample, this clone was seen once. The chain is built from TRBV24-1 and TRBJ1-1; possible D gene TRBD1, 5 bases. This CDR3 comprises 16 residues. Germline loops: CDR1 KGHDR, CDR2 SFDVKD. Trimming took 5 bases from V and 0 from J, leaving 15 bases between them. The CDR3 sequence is CATSGIPGRMNTEAFF. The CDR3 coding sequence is TGTGCCACCAGTGGTATTCCGGGACGGATGAACACTGAAGCTTTCTTT.

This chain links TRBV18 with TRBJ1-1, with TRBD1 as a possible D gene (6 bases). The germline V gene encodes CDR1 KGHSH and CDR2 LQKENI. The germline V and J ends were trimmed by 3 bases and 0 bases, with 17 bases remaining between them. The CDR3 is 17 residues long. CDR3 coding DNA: TGTGCCAGCTCACCCGCTCCCCGGGACACCATGAACACTGAAGCTTTCTTT. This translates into CASSPAPRDTMNTEAFF.

The CDR3 sequence is CASRLQGDGYEQYV. In nucleotides, the CDR3 is TGCGCCAGCAGGCTTCAGGGGGATGGCTACGAGCAGTACGTC. V usage is TRBV5-1 and J usage is TRBJ2-7, with TRBD1 matching 7 bases. Losses at the gene ends were 5 bases for V and 3 bases for J; bases not matched to a gene: 8. The CDR3 extends over 14 amino acids. Looked up from germline, CDR1 is SGHRS and CDR2 is YFSETQ.

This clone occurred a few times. The CDR3 DNA reads as TGCGCCAGCAGCCAAGATGAGGGGTGGGAGACCCAGTACTTC. Encoded protein: CASSQDEGWETQYF. The chain employs TRBV4-1 and TRBJ2-5; D could derive from TRBD1 or TRBD2 (5 bases each). Germline CDR1 MGHRA, CDR2 YSYEKL. This CDR3 spans 14 amino acids. Between the trimmed V and J ends, which lost 0 bases and 5 bases, there was a span of 10 bases.

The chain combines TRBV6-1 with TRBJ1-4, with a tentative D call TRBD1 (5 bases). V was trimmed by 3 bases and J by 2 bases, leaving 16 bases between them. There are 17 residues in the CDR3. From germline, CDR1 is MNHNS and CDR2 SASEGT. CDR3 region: CASSEGGSWATNEKLFF. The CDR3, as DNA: TGTGCCAGCAGTGAGGGGGGAAGCTGGGCGACTAATGAAAAACTGTTTTTT.

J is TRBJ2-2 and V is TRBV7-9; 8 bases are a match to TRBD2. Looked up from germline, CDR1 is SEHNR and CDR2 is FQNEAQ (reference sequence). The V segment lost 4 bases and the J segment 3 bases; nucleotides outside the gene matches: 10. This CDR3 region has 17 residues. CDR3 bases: TGTGCCAGCAGCTATTACGGGGGGGCTTTGGACACCGGGGAGCTGTTTTTT. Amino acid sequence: CASSYYGGALDTGELFF.

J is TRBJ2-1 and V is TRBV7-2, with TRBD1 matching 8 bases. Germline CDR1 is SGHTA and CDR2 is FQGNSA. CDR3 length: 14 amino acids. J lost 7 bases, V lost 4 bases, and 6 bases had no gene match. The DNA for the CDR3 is TGTGCCAGCAGCTCAGGGGGCACGGTTAATGAGCAGTTCTTC. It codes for CASSSGGTVNEQFF.

The CDR3 reads CASRVETGNSPLHF. CDR3 sequence (DNA): TGTGCCAGCAGAGTGGAGACAGGGAATTCACCCCTCCACTTT. The chain employs TRBV11-2 and TRBJ1-6; 7 bases are a match to TRBD1. There are 14 residues in the CDR3. Germline CDR1 SGHAT, CDR2 FQNNGV. The junction had 6 bases not matched to a gene; V was cut back by 6 bases and J by 7 bases.

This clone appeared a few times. In DNA, the CDR3 is TGTGCCAGCAGCTTCCCTCCAACTAAGGTCCTGACTTTC. Encoded protein: CASSFPPTKVLTF. The chain carries TRBV11-2 and TRBJ2-6, with D unclear. There are 13 residues in the CDR3. Germline-derived CDR1 and CDR2 are SGHAT and FQNNGV. Trimming took 3 bases from V and 13 from J, leaving 13 bases between them.